In its sample, the clone carrying this T cell receptor beta chain was seen once. Produced via immunoSEQ multiplex PCR; TCRdb's table is partial and in-frame only. The sample gives over 55,000 clones, roughly 89% of which show up once; roughly 0.8% is in the top ten. Per the germline V gene, CDR1 is MNHEY and CDR2 is SMNVEV (reference sequence). The CDR3 contains 15 residues. Trimming took off 3 bases at V and 9 bases at J, with 15 bases between the two ends. The data derive from a study of OX40 agonist ivuxolimab in advanced cancers. Study-level background: Intravenous ivuxolimab was administered to patients every 2 weeks at 0.01 to 10 mg/kg.

The J gene is TRBJ1-6, the V gene TRBV27; D gene uncertain. This specimen was CD4+ or CD8+ T cells sorted from blood, taken in a trial of the OX40 agonist ivuxolimab. The TCR comes from an adult with an advanced solid tumor such as melanoma, head and neck, liver or kidney cancer. The CDR3 is CASSFNPAGTSPLHF. The DNA for the CDR3 is TGTGCCAGCAGTTTCAACCCAGCGGGTACTTCACCCCTCCACTTT.